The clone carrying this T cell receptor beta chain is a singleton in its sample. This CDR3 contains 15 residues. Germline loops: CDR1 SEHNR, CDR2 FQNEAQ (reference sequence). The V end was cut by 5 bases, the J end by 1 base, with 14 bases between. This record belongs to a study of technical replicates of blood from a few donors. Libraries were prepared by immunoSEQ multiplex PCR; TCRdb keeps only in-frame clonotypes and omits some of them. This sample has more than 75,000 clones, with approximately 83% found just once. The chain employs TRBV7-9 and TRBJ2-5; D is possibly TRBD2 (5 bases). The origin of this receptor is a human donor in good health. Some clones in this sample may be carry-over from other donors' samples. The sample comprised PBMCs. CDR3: CASSLRLNLQETQYF. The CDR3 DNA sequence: TGTGCCAGCAGCCTCAGACTAAACCTCCAAGAGACCCAGTACTTC.